A selection of T cell receptor beta chains follows, all from one sample in a study of T cells in Graves' hyperthyroidism and ophthalmopathy. TCRdb reanalysed the multiplex PCR reads using MiXCR and keeps one entry per CDR3 protein. The table records roughly 380,000 distinct CDR3 sequences, around 13% of them present only once. The sample consisted of blood. The source of these receptors is a woman between 18 and 30 years old with Graves' hyperthyroidism. The conserved cysteine and the conserved F or W are not part of the CDR3 here.

v_call cdr3_aa
TRBV5-1 ASSLRTAYEQY
TRBV29-1 SASYQETQY
TRBV10-3 AISVDGNGPNSPLH
TRBV7-9 ASRQAGDYGYT
TRBV28 ASSFQLNYGYT
TRBV11-2 ASSSPSWEQY
TRBV12-3/TRBV12-4 ASSTADSYNEQF
TRBV6-1 ASSATGTEQF
TRBV12-3/TRBV12-4 ASSSTGAFEQY
TRBV28 ASSFGWAETQY
TRBV28 ASSFPTGGAGGELF
TRBV12-3/TRBV12-4 ATRRRAGIDTQY
TRBV20-1 SARDGQRGSTDTQY
TRBV29-1 SEHLSGIDTGELF
TRBV5-1 ASSLVTSYEQY
TRBV3-1 ASSQTTGGSEAF
TRBV20-1 SASGTFSYEQY
TRBV28 ASSSVLQGIGIYSDTQY
TRBV28 ASSSHVLAGTDTQY
TRBV2 ASRNGLAGARETQY
TRBV28 ASRLPRRGGEQY
TRBV30 AWSGQFNQPQH
TRBV20-1 SAAQGAGETQY